This TCR beta chain was recorded in a study of blood T cell repertoires in COVID-19. The overall study: The origin of the acute and convalescent COVID-19 samples was the United States, Italy and Spain. The analysed material was cDNA or gDNA that came from T cells, B-cell-depleted T cells, or PBMCs.

The CDR3 is 14 residues long. The V gene's germline CDR1 is ENHRY and CDR2 SYGVKD. Unmatched junction bases numbered 1, after V lost 2 bases and J lost 3 bases. Original data processing: Amplification of reference gene primers provided the estimated nucleated cell counts. Produced via immunoSEQ multiplex PCR; TCRdb's table is partial and in-frame only. V, J and clone size are taken as reported in that table, and D and trimming were inferred from the DNA itself. The sample has roughly 150,000 clones; approximately 80% are singletons. Sample: peripheral blood. This TCR came from a woman of 80 years or more with active or convalescent COVID-19. The chain combines TRBV10-3 with TRBJ2-1, with 7 bases fitting TRBD1. The CDR3 protein is CAISEGDSYNEQFF. CDR3 DNA: TGTGCCATCAGTGAGGGGGACAGCTACAATGAGCAGTTCTTC.